This entry features one T cell receptor (beta chain) sequence. This specimen belongs to a study of patients and donors after allogeneic stem cell transplantation. One entry per CDR3 protein, called by TCRdb with MiXCR from the RT-PCR reads. The sample holds more than 850,000 distinct CDR3 sequences; roughly 18% are singletons and the top ten take 6%. The germline V gene encodes CDR1 SGHTA and CDR2 FQGNSA. CDR3 length: 17 amino acids. The junction had 9 bases not matched to a gene; V was cut back by 2 bases and J by 4 bases. Sequenced input: blood, either unsorted or a sorted T cell fraction (not recorded which). The J gene is TRBJ2-3, the V gene TRBV7-2, with 10 nucleotides matching TRBD1. The receptor comes from a human donor who was either an allogeneic HSCT recipient or a stem cell or donor lymphocyte infusion donor (not recorded which). It is not recorded whose cells these are; they may come from a transplant donor. The CDR3 sequence is CASSLRSRGQGSDTQYF. DNA of the CDR3: TGTGCCAGCAGCTTAAGGTCCAGGGGACAGGGGTCAGATACGCAGTATTTT.